This entry is about one T cell receptor beta chain. This clonotype has a handful of counts. The specificity of this receptor is unknown. Base qualities were left out, and no much larger clone turns up one base away. The study was a case-control design nested within a healthcare worker cohort in London, UK, with weekly nasopharyngeal swab PCR tests and blood sampling. Healthcare workers were enrolled in the week of the UK lockdown, from 23 to 31 March 2020, and were followed every week for up to roughly 16 weeks. Library generation was performed with 5' RACE. Sequencing relied on a NextSeq 500. In the TCR library protocol, unique molecular identifiers were attached to individual cDNA molecules to correct for PCR bias and sequencing error. Sequencing covered both TCR alpha and beta chains, and within each sample the abundances of alpha and beta sequences were tightly co-correlated. Under the source paper's analysis protocol: Decombinator V4 was used to perform V gene, J gene and CDR3 annotation of TCR sequences. Expanded TCRs were defined as changing significantly between any two time points under a Poisson model with p below 0.0001. TCR abundances were normalised to the total number of TCRs sequenced per sample and were expressed as counts per million. MAIT TCRs were defined by TRAV1-2 paired with TRAJ12, TRAJ20 or TRAJ33, and iNKT TCRs by TRAV10 paired with TRAJ18. VDJdb, accessed 1 November 2021, was searched for CMV, EBV and SARS-CoV-2 annotated TCRs, excluding TCRs annotated for multiple antigens. The public reads were run again by TCRdb, first through fastp at Q25 and then through MiXCR, and only productive beta chains were kept. Rows matching on CDR3 protein sequence are summarized as one entry with the most common DNA and genes. The V and J calls follow TCRdb's processing rather than the paper's. Across this sample there are more than 75,000 distinct CDR3 sequences, with 12% to 15% seen only once. Of the sample, 5% to 7.5% is held by the ten largest clones.

From a lookup of the germline V gene, CDR1 and CDR2 are SGHVS and FQNEAQ. V is pruned by 1 base and J by 10 bases, leaving 1 base of the junction without a gene match. Spanning cysteine to phenylalanine, the CDR3 consists of 13 amino acids. The retained sequence is limited to the CDR3, 39 bases, with the frame set at the first base. The data belong to a study of early T cells in non-severe SARS-CoV-2 infection (dated by TCRdb to the early 2020s). About the full investigation: Because TCR sequencing was done on bulk RNA from unsorted whole blood, the alpha and beta chains could not be paired.

The study at large found these results: Matching against VDJdb was skewed toward anti-spike CD8 responses, likely underestimated virus-specific expansions, and missed private and CD4 specificities.

The sequenced sample consisted of whole blood. Recombination linked TRBV7-8 to TRBJ1-6; TRBD1 matches 7 bases in the middle. The receptor's source is an adult who was a healthcare worker with PCR-confirmed SARS-CoV-2 infection or an uninfected control (not recorded which). CDR3 sequence: CASSLVGQSPLHF. The nucleotide sequence is given as TGTGCCAGCAGCTTAGTGGGACAGTCACCCCTCCACTTT.